A single sample gave rise to the 15 T cell receptor delta chains below, sequenced in a study of γδ T cells in repeated Plasmodium falciparum infection. Gammadelta T cells were flow-sorted from PBMC into Vgamma9/Vdelta2+ and Vdelta2-negative populations for bulk analysis. TCRdb re-called clones from the multiplex PCR reads via CATT. This repertoire shows 85,000 to 100,000 delta-chain clones, over 0.75% found once; its top ten account for more than 9%. Sequencing used gamma-delta T cells from blood. The receptors were gathered from a pool of human donors (malaria-infected and uninfected, not separated).

As regards this clone: A far larger clone lies a single base away; this is likely a read error. Other DNA sequences within the sample encode an identical CDR3. This sequence joins TRDV1 and TRDJ1; 7 bases map to TRDD3. Germline CDR1 is TSWWSYY and CDR2 is QGS. The CDR3 spans 20 residues. CDR3 sequence (DNA): TGTGCTCTTAGCCCCTTGTCCTGGGGGTCCCCCGGTTGGTACACCGATAAGCTCATCTTT. This gives the protein CALSPLSWGSPGWYTDKLIF.

This clone turned up a few times. TCRdb lists the protein of a much larger clone for this DNA, which differs at residue 12, so this is likely a read error; the protein given here is translated from the DNA itself. The chain carries TRDV1 and TRDJ1; 11 nucleotides line up with TRDD3. TCRdb offers no J gene call, so here the DNA was matched to germline to obtain one. This CDR3 spans 15 amino acids. V lost 0 bases to trimming and J lost 10 bases; unmatched junction nucleotides: 7. Germline lookup yields CDR1 TSWWSYY and CDR2 QGS. The CDR3 coding sequence is TGTGCTCTTGGGGAACTCTCACTGGGGGATAATAGACTCATCTTT. It specifies CALGELSLGDNRLIF.

This clone was seen a handful of times. A far larger clone is one base from this, pointing to a likely read error. Different DNA sequences within this sample yield the same CDR3. The J gene is TRDJ1, the V gene TRDV2, with 10 bases matching TRDD3. Matching the DNA to germline supplied the J gene, which TCRdb does not give. Germline V gene lookup returns CDR1 GEAIGNYY and CDR2 EKD. The CDR3 contains 18 residues. Trimming at V came to 0 bases and at J to 5 bases, leaving 14 bases not matched to a gene. In DNA, the CDR3 is TGTGCCTGTGACACCGTATGGGGGATACCGAGCCGCACTGATAAACTCATCTTT. Its translation: CACDTVWGIPSRTDKLIF.

This clone was observed a few times. TCRdb shows a much larger clone's protein in place of this DNA's translation, and the two differ at residue 7, likely through a read error; the protein shown is translated from the DNA. The J gene is TRDJ1, the V gene TRDV1, with TRDD3 identical over 7 bases. Assignment of the J gene here rests on matching the DNA to germline, because TCRdb gives none. CDR3 length: 17 residues. Germline trimming cut 9 bases from V and 0 bases from J; bases unmatched to any gene: 16. Germline values: CDR1 TSWWSYY, CDR2 QGS. CDR3 residues: CALYLGGPNHYTDKLIF. The DNA of the CDR3 is TGTGCTCTCTATCTGGGGGGCCCAAACCACTACACCGATAAACTCATCTTT.

Worth noting for this clone: The protein in TCRdb stems from a much larger clone and differs at residue 11 from this DNA's translation, likely a read error; here the protein is translated from the DNA. The chain employs TRDV1 and TRDJ1; 13 positions agree with TRDD3. No J gene is reported in TCRdb; it was inferred here by comparing the DNA with germline. The CDR3 contains 16 residues. From germline, CDR1 is TSWWSYY and CDR2 QGS. Trimming at V came to 1 base and at J to 3 bases, leaving 2 bases not matched to a gene. CDR3 in amino acids: CALGERTGGYADKLIF. CDR3 sequence (DNA): TGTGCTCTTGGGGAACGAACTGGGGGATACGCCGATAAACTCATCTTT.

Note on this clone: The protein TCRdb lists belongs to a much larger clone and differs from this DNA's translation at residue 17, which points to a read error; the protein shown is made from the DNA. The CDR3 sequence is CACDTVLGDTRALTAQHFF. The CDR3 nucleotides read TGTGCCTGTGACACCGTACTGGGGGATACGCGGGCTTTGACAGCACAACACTTCTTT. The V gene call is TRDV2, and the J gene call is absent; the D segment call TRDD3 is taken from the table without a DNA check. Germline V gives CDR1 GEAIGNYY, CDR2 EKD. The CDR3 spans 19 residues.

This clone was detected a few times. The protein in TCRdb stems from a much larger clone and differs at residue 5 from this DNA's translation, likely a read error; here the protein is translated from the DNA. V gene TRDV1 combines with J gene TRDJ1; D tentatively reads TRDD2 or TRDD3 (7 bases each). No J segment appears in TCRdb, so it was assigned here by matching the sequence to germline. V lost 4 bases and J lost 0, with 24 bases in between. Germline assignment: CDR1 TSWWSYY and CDR2 QGS. The CDR3 consists of 19 residues. The CDR3 reads CALGVLPPEWGTYTDKLIF. The DNA for the CDR3 is TGTGCTCTTGGGGTCCTTCCTCCGGAATGGGGGACGTACACCGATAAACTCATCTTT.

On this clone: A far larger clone is one base from this, pointing to a likely read error. The same CDR3 can be traced to other DNA sequences in this sample. This sequence joins TRDV1 and TRDJ1; perhaps TRDD3 as D (6 bases). TCRdb offers no J gene call, so here the DNA was matched to germline to obtain one. CDR3 length: 24 residues. Trimming removed 1 base at V and 0 bases at J, with 36 bases between. Germline V gene sequence: CDR1 TSWWSYY, CDR2 QGS. CDR3 in DNA: TGTGCTCTTGGGGAACGCTCCCACGTCAGGGGTGGGCTGGGGCAATTCCCCTACACCGATAAACTCATCTTT. The encoded protein is CALGERSHVRGGLGQFPYTDKLIF.

The table lists this clone with a few counts. The TCRdb protein, from a much larger clone, departs from this DNA's translation at residue 14, likely by read error; the protein shown derives from the DNA. The V call is TRDV1, the J call TRDJ1; the D gene is possibly TRDD3 (5 bases). Germline CDR1 is TSWWSYY and CDR2 is QGS. V was clipped by 2 bases and J by 1 base, with 26 bases between them. The CDR3 runs to 20 residues. In DNA, the CDR3 is TGTGCTCTTGGGGAAGGACTTCGGCGATACCGGGGACGGGGCACCGATAAACTCATCTTT. Translated: CALGEGLRRYRGRGTDKLIF.

Concerning this clone: The protein TCRdb gives is from a much larger clone and does not agree with this DNA's translation at residue 19, likely a read error; the protein shown here comes from the DNA. The chain carries TRDV1 and TRDJ1; the match to TRDD3 covers 12 bases. The J gene is absent in TCRdb and was assigned here via DNA matching to germline. The J segment lost 1 base and the V segment lost 1 base, leaving 28 bases of the junction unmatched. Germline assignment: CDR1 TSWWSYY and CDR2 QGS. This CDR3 is 25 amino acids long. The CDR3 DNA sequence: TGTGCTCTTGGGGAACAGGGCAATCCTACGAACAAAGTCTGGGGGATACGATGGCTCACCGATAAACTCATCTTT. It is translated as CALGEQGNPTNKVWGIRWLTDKLIF.

Concerning this clone itself: The protein recorded in TCRdb matches a much larger clone and deviates from this DNA's translation at residue 15, suggesting a read error; the protein here is obtained by translating the DNA. This chain connects TRDV2 to TRDJ1; tentatively, D is TRDD2 or TRDD3 (5 bases each). Matching the DNA to germline supplied the J gene, which TCRdb does not give. The CDR3 runs to 19 residues. The germline V gene encodes CDR1 GEAIGNYY and CDR2 EKD. The V and J ends lost 0 bases and 6 bases respectively, with 28 bases between them. This CDR3 reads CACDTLRGGPSPTMYKLIF. As DNA, the CDR3 is TGTGCCTGTGACACCCTCCGAGGGGGCCCTTCACCTACGATGTATAAACTCATCTTT.

This clone was counted a few times. TCRdb shows a much larger clone's protein in place of this DNA's translation, and the two differ at residue 22, likely through a read error; the protein shown is translated from the DNA. The V call is TRDV1, the J call TRDJ1; TRDD3 aligns across 9 bases. TCRdb gives no J gene; it was assigned here by matching the DNA to germline. This CDR3 spans 25 amino acids. Germline V gene data show CDR1 as TSWWSYY and CDR2 as QGS. The CDR3 DNA reads as TGTGCTCTTGGGGAACTATTTGAGGGGCCCTTCCCGAGAAGGGGATACGATGGGGGCACCGATAGACTCATCTTT. Translation gives CALGELFEGPFPRRGYDGGTDRLIF.

This clone was detected only a few times. A single base is all that separates this from a far larger clone, so a read error is likely. At the DNA level, this CDR3 is encoded by other sequences in the same sample as well. The J gene has no call, while the V gene is TRDV1; the table's D call of TRDD3 was not tested on the DNA. Germline V gene lookup returns CDR1 TSWWSYY and CDR2 QGS. The CDR3 runs to 20 residues. The CDR3 is CALGEVPTGGLRPYTDKLIF. In nucleotides, the CDR3 is TGTGCTCTTGGGGAAGTTCCGACTGGGGGTCTACGCCCTTACACCGATAAGCTCATCTTT.

This clone has ten or more counts. The rearrangement uses TRDV1 and TRDJ1, with 10 bases lining up with TRDD3. Germline CDR1 reads TSWWSYY; CDR2 reads QGS. V was pared by 4 bases and J by 2 bases, with 28 bases of the junction left unmatched. This CDR3 region has 23 residues. The CDR3 nucleotides are TGTGCTCTTGGGGCCCGTCTTCCTTTTACTGGGGGATGGCATGGCCGACGGACCGATAAACTCATCTTT. Protein sequence: CALGARLPFTGGWHGRRTDKLIF.

As regards this clone: The mismatch at residue 7 between this DNA's translation and the TCRdb protein of a much larger clone likely reflects a read error; the protein shown is translated from the DNA. The rearrangement uses TRDV1 and TRDJ2; D not resolved. The germline V and J ends were trimmed by 4 bases and 7 bases, with 13 bases remaining between them. Germline V gene data show CDR1 as TSWWSYY and CDR2 as QGS. The CDR3 runs 14 residues. The CDR3 loop reads CALGGSESIAQLFF. CDR3 DNA: TGTGCTCTTGGGGGCTCCGAATCGATAGCACAACTCTTCTTT.